The T cell receptor (beta chain) described here comes from a study of CD8+ T cells in alopecia areata. Study background: Administration of oral tofacitinib to treated patients was at 5 to 10 mg twice daily.

Treatment meaning: oral pan-JAK inhibitor, 5-10 mg twice daily. On this clone itself: The target antigen is unknown.

The germline V and J ends were trimmed by 1 base and 0 bases, with 11 bases remaining between them. CDR3 length equals 15 residues. Germline CDR1 and CDR2: SGHRS and YFSETQ. The sequencing template was cDNA reverse transcribed from extracted RNA. Sequenced by immunoSEQ multiplex PCR; TCRdb stores in-frame clones only, minus some. The sample has some 180,000 clones, 51% seen once. Broader study findings: Sequencing of scalp tissue also captures the resident alphabeta T cells of normal skin. More clonal than normal scalp was lesional scalp, particularly alopecia totalis/universalis. As there was one nonresponder, how baseline CD8+ expansion relates to response remains uncertain.

The rearrangement links TRBV5-1 to TRBJ2-7; D is perhaps TRBD1 (5 bases). Sequencing was performed on CD8+ T cells sorted from blood, taken at week 52, from a patient treated with tofacitinib. This sequence originates from a human donor with alopecia areata. The CDR3 loop reads CASSLHRLNSYEQYF. CDR3 in DNA: TGCGCCAGCAGCTTGCACAGGCTTAACTCCTACGAGCAGTACTTC.